The 31 T cell receptor beta chains presented below share a single source sample, sequenced in a study of blood T cell repertoires in COVID-19. Method: immunoSEQ multiplex PCR; TCRdb's copy keeps in-frame clones and lacks some. The sample carries hundreds of thousands of clones, about 85% recorded once. Sequencing used peripheral blood. The receptors were sampled from a man in his forties with acute or convalescent COVID-19.

This clone was counted a single time. The J gene is TRBJ1-2, the V gene TRBV10-3, with TRBD1 as a possible D gene (6 bases). This CDR3 spans 17 amino acids. V was cut by 1 base and J by 8 bases, with 23 bases left in between. Germline V lookup: CDR1 ENHRY, CDR2 SYGVKD. The CDR3 nucleotides read TGTGCCATCAGTGAGTGGGGACATCAAAGGGGGTCGAACGGCTACACCTTC. It specifies CAISEWGHQRGSNGYTF.

V usage is TRBV11-2 and J usage is TRBJ2-7, with a weak D call TRBD1 (6 bases). Deletions cut 2 bases from V and 0 bases from J, with 11 bases between. CDR1 and CDR2 from the germline V gene are SGHAT and FQNNGV. There are 15 residues in the CDR3. This CDR3 is CASSLWDTNSYEQYF. The CDR3 DNA sequence: TGTGCCAGCAGCTTATGGGACACGAACTCCTACGAGCAGTACTTC.

The chain uses TRBV28 and TRBJ1-2, with 8 bases aligning to TRBD1. CDR1 is MDHEN, CDR2 SYDVKM, per germline. This CDR3 has 16 amino acids. V was pared by 8 bases and J by 4 bases, with 15 bases of the junction left unmatched. The CDR3 DNA reads TGTGCCAGCCGGGGAGGTTTCGGGACAGGAGTCTATGGCTACACCTTC. As protein: CASRGGFGTGVYGYTF.

The V call is TRBV7-9, the J call TRBJ1-2; D gene uncertain. There are 12 residues in the CDR3. The V gene's germline CDR1 is SEHNR and CDR2 FQNEAQ (reference sequence). Trimming took 3 bases from V and 7 from J, leaving 9 bases between them. The CDR3 loop reads CASSFLAGGYTF. The CDR3 nucleotides are TGTGCCAGCAGCTTCTTGGCGGGTGGCTACACCTTC.

The chain has TRBV5-4 and TRBJ1-1, with TRBD1 as a possible D gene (6 bases). The CDR3 loop spans 15 amino acids. CDR1 SGHNT and CDR2 YYREEE come from the germline V gene (reference sequence). The germline V and J ends were trimmed by 4 bases and 4 bases, with 17 bases remaining between them. CDR3 in amino acids: CASSRPTGPVTEAFF. The CDR3 region has the DNA TGTGCCAGCAGCCGACCGACAGGCCCGGTCACTGAAGCTTTCTTT.

V gene TRBV28 combines with J gene TRBJ2-7; TRBD1 agrees at 9 bases. The V segment lost 7 bases and the J segment 1 base; nucleotides outside the gene matches: 8. Germline V gene sequence: CDR1 MDHEN, CDR2 SYDVKM. The CDR3 spans 15 residues. DNA for the CDR3: TGTGCCAGCATGCCCCCGGGACAGGGTTCCTACGAGCAGTACTTC. This sequence encodes CASMPPGQGSYEQYF. The full variable domain, with the rest looked up from reference TRBV28 and TRBJ2-7, is DVKVTQSSRYLVKRTGEKVFLECVQDMDHENMFWYRQDPGLGLRLIYFSYDVKMKEKGDIPEGYSVSREKKERFSLILESASTNQTSMYLCASMPPGQGSYEQYFGPGTRLTVT.

The chain couples TRBV5-1 to TRBJ2-7, with TRBD2 identical over 16 bases. The germline CDR1 and CDR2 sequences are SGHRS and YFSETQ. This CDR3 has 17 amino acids. V gave up 3 bases and J gave up 4 bases; unmatched junction bases: 7. CDR3: CASSWGTSGRGGYEQYF. Written as DNA, the CDR3 is TGCGCCAGCAGCTGGGGGACTAGCGGGAGGGGTGGATACGAGCAGTACTTC.

The V gene is TRBV7-2, the J gene TRBJ1-6, with 8 positions matching TRBD1. The germline gives CDR1 SGHTA, CDR2 FQGNSA. J lost 5 bases, V lost 5 bases, and 2 bases had no gene match. This CDR3 is 14 amino acids long. CDR3 amino acids: CASSPTGDNSPLHF. The CDR3, as DNA: TGTGCCAGCAGCCCGACAGGGGATAATTCACCCCTCCACTTT. The variable domain in full, with the rest retrieved from reference TRBV7-2 and TRBJ1-6, is GAGVSQSPSNKVTEKGKDVELRCDPISGHTALYWYRQSLGQGLEFLIYFQGNSAPDKSGLPSDRFSAERTGGSVSTLTIQRTQQEDSAVYLCASSPTGDNSPLHFGNGTRLTVT.

For the CDR3, the DNA is TGTGCCACCAGCGGGGACAGGGCCCCGGGCGGGGAGCTGTTTTTT. Protein product: CATSGDRAPGGELFF. V and J are TRBV24-1 and TRBJ2-2; 9 bases fit TRBD1. With 7 bases clipped from V and 7 bases from J, the junction kept 9 bases outside the gene matches. This CDR3 has 15 residues. Looked up from germline, CDR1 is KGHDR and CDR2 is SFDVKD.

The chain couples TRBV5-5 to TRBJ2-1; 8 positions agree with TRBD1. The CDR3 is 19 amino acids. The V and J ends lost 2 bases and 0 bases, in that order; junction bases with no gene match: 13. The germline gives CDR1 SGHKS, CDR2 YYEKEE (reference sequence). In nucleotides, the CDR3 is TGTGCCAGCAGCTTAGGGCAGGGGGCCCCCGTTGGCTCCTACAATGAGCAGTTCTTC. This encodes CASSLGQGAPVGSYNEQFF.

The chain employs TRBV19 and TRBJ2-5, with D possibly being TRBD2 (6 bases). From germline, CDR1 is LNHDA and CDR2 SQIVND (reference sequence). This CDR3 has 16 residues. V gave up 2 bases and J gave up 5 bases, with 18 bases separating them. The CDR3 loop reads CASSILHKRAGETQYF. The CDR3 DNA reads TGTGCCAGTAGTATACTCCACAAGCGCGCGGGGGAGACCCAGTACTTC.

This chain joins TRBV28 and TRBJ1-1, with 8 bases that match TRBD1. This CDR3 has 15 residues. Looked up from germline, CDR1 is MDHEN and CDR2 is SYDVKM. With V trimmed by 5 bases and J by 4 bases, 9 bases remained unmatched. CDR3: CASSPKTGVGTEAFF. The DNA of the CDR3 is TGTGCCAGCAGTCCCAAGACAGGGGTGGGCACTGAAGCTTTCTTT.

Concerning this clone itself: The junction departs from germline at one end; a sequencing error may be responsible. The chain has TRBV11-2 and TRBJ1-1; 9 bases match TRBD1. Germline CDR1 reads SGHAT; CDR2 reads FQNNGV. The CDR3 totals 14 residues. The CDR3 reads CASSPQGANAEAFF. The CDR3 DNA is TGTGCCAGCAGCCCACAGGGGGCGAACGCTGAAGCTTTCTTT. Full variable domain (rest looked up from reference TRBV11-2 and TRBJ1-1): EAGVAQSPRYKIIEKRQSVAFWCNPISGHATLYWYQQILGQGPKLLIQFQNNGVVDDSQLPKDRFSAERLKGVDSTLKIQPAKLEDSAVYLCASSPQGANAEAFFGQGTRLTVV.

This clone was seen just once. This chain links TRBV9 with TRBJ2-1, with 9 positions matching TRBD1. The V gene's germline CDR1 is SGDLS and CDR2 YYNGEE. V was pared by 0 bases and J by 1 base, with 5 bases of the junction left unmatched. This CDR3 region has 17 residues. CDR3 amino acids: CASSVAIDRGSYNEQFF. CDR3 sequence (DNA): TGTGCCAGCAGCGTAGCTATCGACAGGGGGTCCTACAATGAGCAGTTCTTC.

This chain uses TRBV11-3 with TRBJ2-7, with 8 bases aligning to TRBD1. V lost 5 bases to trimming and J lost 3 bases; unmatched junction nucleotides: 9. Germline V lookup: CDR1 SGHNT, CDR2 YENEEA. This CDR3 has 15 amino acids. The CDR3 DNA reads as TGTGCCAGCAGCCCGGGACAGGCTCATAACTACGAGCAGTACTTC. Protein: CASSPGQAHNYEQYF.

This chain connects TRBV10-2 to TRBJ1-2; D is possibly TRBD1 (6 bases). Per germline, CDR1 WSHSY and CDR2 SAAADI. V shed 0 bases and J shed 2 bases, with 19 bases lying between them. CDR3 size: 18 residues. CDR3 in DNA: TGCGCCAGCAGTGAGTCGTTGGGAGGGGGAGTGGTGAACTATGGCTACACCTTC. Translation: CASSESLGGGVVNYGYTF.

The chain has TRBV28 and TRBJ1-4, with TRBD1 matching over 7 bases. Per the germline V gene, CDR1 is MDHEN and CDR2 is SYDVKM. The CDR3 is 18 residues long. V trimming: 5 bases; J trimming: 7 bases; junction bases outside the gene matches: 19. The CDR3 DNA follows: TGTGCCAGCAGTCTCCGACAGGGCGCCAGAACCTTGGGTGAAAAACTGTTTTTT. Protein: CASSLRQGARTLGEKLFF.

The chain carries TRBV10-2 and TRBJ2-5, with 8 bases fitting TRBD1. The CDR3 is 13 residues long. Trimming took 2 bases from V and 5 from J; bases not matched to a gene: 1. The germline gives CDR1 WSHSY, CDR2 SAAADI. The CDR3 here is CASSEHRGETQYF. CDR3 nucleotide sequence: TGCGCCAGCAGTGAGCACAGGGGGGAGACCCAGTACTTC.

V is TRBV6-5 and J is TRBJ2-7, with 12 bases that match TRBD2. The V segment lost 4 bases and the J segment 0 bases; nucleotides outside the gene matches: 4. The CDR3 runs to 16 residues. Per germline, CDR1 MNHEY and CDR2 SVGAGI. This CDR3 is CASSSGLAGNSYEQYF. CDR3 nucleotides: TGTGCCAGCAGTTCAGGACTAGCGGGGAACTCCTACGAGCAGTACTTC.

This clone was recorded only once. The chain has TRBV6-2 or TRBV6-3 and TRBJ2-1; D gene uncertain. The CDR3 spans 18 residues. The V gene's germline CDR1 is MNHEY and CDR2 SVGEGT. With 0 bases removed from V and 0 bases from J, the gap between germline ends came to 15 bases. The CDR3 bases are TGTGCCAGCAGTTACTCGCCTGTAAGGAGAAGCTCCTACAATGAGCAGTTCTTC. Translation: CASSYSPVRRSSYNEQFF.

The chain employs TRBV28 and TRBJ1-4, with D hard to call. CDR1 MDHEN and CDR2 SYDVKM come from the germline V gene. CDR3 size: 15 residues. Trimming took 2 bases from V and 7 from J, leaving 14 bases between them. As DNA, the CDR3 is TGTGCCAGCAGTTTAGCCGGGGATTACAGTGAAAAACTGTTTTTT. Its protein product is CASSLAGDYSEKLFF.

The V and J genes are TRBV27 and TRBJ2-7; 10 positions match TRBD2. Germline V gives CDR1 MNHEY, CDR2 SMNVEV (reference sequence). There are 15 residues in the CDR3. Germline trimming cut 6 bases from V and 4 bases from J; bases unmatched to any gene: 9. The CDR3 loop is CASRTTSGTTYEQYF. The CDR3 nucleotides read TGTGCCAGCAGGACCACTAGCGGGACAACATACGAGCAGTACTTC.

This chain connects TRBV18 to TRBJ2-6; 8 nucleotides match TRBD1. The CDR3 spans 16 residues. Unmatched junction bases numbered 4, after V lost 4 bases and J lost 2 bases. Looked up from germline, CDR1 is KGHSH and CDR2 is LQKENI. CDR3 loop: CASSRPGGAGANVLTF. The CDR3 DNA is TGTGCCAGCTCACGCCCAGGGGGCGCTGGGGCCAACGTCCTGACTTTC. The entire variable domain, with the rest obtained from reference TRBV18 and TRBJ2-6, is as follows: NAGVMQNPRHLVRRRGQEARLRCSPMKGHSHVYWYRQLPEEGLKFMVYLQKENIIDESGMPKERFSAEFPKEGPSILRIQQVVRGDSAAYFCASSRPGGAGANVLTFGAGSRLTVL.

This clone came up once. The chain employs TRBV5-1 and TRBJ2-1, with 8 bases lining up with TRBD2. Looked up from germline, CDR1 is SGHRS and CDR2 is YFSETQ. The CDR3 extends over 15 amino acids. After removal of 0 bases from V and 3 bases from J, the junction contained 2 bases not matched to a gene. The CDR3 DNA reads TGCGCCAGCAGCTTGGCCCTAGCGGGCTACAATGAGCAGTTCTTC. Its protein is CASSLALAGYNEQFF. The variable domain in full, with the rest retrieved from reference TRBV5-1 and TRBJ2-1, is KAGVTQTPRYLIKTRGQQVTLSCSPISGHRSVSWYQQTPGQGLQFLFEYFSETQRNKGNFPGRFSGRQFSNSRSEMNVSTLELGDSALYLCASSLALAGYNEQFFGPGTRLTVL.

V usage is TRBV6-1 and J usage is TRBJ2-3; 9 bases match TRBD2. V trimming: 2 bases; J trimming: 2 bases; junction bases outside the gene matches: 2. The CDR3 is 15 amino acids. Germline CDR1 is MNHNS and CDR2 is SASEGT. As DNA, the CDR3 is TGTGCCAGCAGTGAACTAGCGGGATACACAGATACGCAGTATTTT. This encodes CASSELAGYTDTQYF.

DNA for the CDR3: TGTGCGAGCGGGTTCGGGGGGAATTCACCCCTCCACTTT. This gives the protein CASGFGGNSPLHF. V usage is TRBV25-1 and J usage is TRBJ1-6; D may be TRBD1 (5 bases). The CDR3 runs 13 residues. From germline, CDR1 is MGHDK and CDR2 SYGVNS.

The chain combines TRBV7-9 with TRBJ2-1; TRBD2 aligns across 9 bases. CDR1 and CDR2 (germline): SEHNR, FQNEAQ (reference sequence). Trimming removed 7 bases from V and 6 bases from J; junction bases left unmatched: 10. The CDR3 is 15 residues long. As DNA, the CDR3 is TGTGCCAGCAATAAATTAGCGGGAGAGGCCAATGAGCAGTTCTTC. This sequence encodes CASNKLAGEANEQFF.

The gene calls are TRBV2 and TRBJ2-7, with D possibly being TRBD2 (5 bases). Germline CDR1 reads SNHLY; CDR2 reads FYNNEI. Trimming removed 8 bases at V and 3 bases at J, with 14 bases between. This CDR3 is 13 amino acids long. The CDR3 region is CASSQAVDYEQYF. The CDR3 region has the DNA TGTGCCAGCTCTCAAGCGGTGGACTACGAGCAGTACTTC. The entire variable domain, with the rest obtained from reference TRBV2 and TRBJ2-7, is as follows: EPEVTQTPSHQVTQMGQEVILRCVPISNHLYFYWYRQILGQKVEFLVSFYNNEISEKSEIFDDQFSVERPDGSNFTLKIRSTKLEDSAMYFCASSQAVDYEQYFGPGTRLTVT.

The chain recombines TRBV6-5 with TRBJ1-6; D gene ambiguous. The CDR3 has 14 amino acids. Germline V CDR1 and CDR2: MNHEY, SVGAGI. Trimming stripped 7 bases from V and 8 bases from J, with 15 bases between. CDR3 in DNA: TGTGCCAGCAATGCCCCGGTATTGGATTCACCCCTCCACTTT. As protein: CASNAPVLDSPLHF.

CDR3 region: CASSLVRNSPLHF. CDR3 sequence (DNA): TGTGCCAGCAGCTTAGTTAGAAATTCACCCCTCCACTTT. The chain joins TRBV7-6 to TRBJ1-6; no definite D call. This CDR3 contains 13 residues. The germline V gene encodes CDR1 SGHVS and CDR2 FNYEAQ. With 1 base removed from V and 7 bases from J, the gap between germline ends came to 5 bases.

V and J are TRBV7-9 and TRBJ2-1; 9 positions match TRBD1. Germline V gene lookup returns CDR1 SEHNR and CDR2 FQNEAQ (reference sequence). There are 15 residues in the CDR3. The V and J ends lost 5 bases and 5 bases, in that order; junction bases with no gene match: 7. The CDR3 region is CASSAGQGLDNEQFF. The CDR3, as DNA: TGTGCCAGCAGCGCGGGACAGGGCCTCGACAATGAGCAGTTCTTC.